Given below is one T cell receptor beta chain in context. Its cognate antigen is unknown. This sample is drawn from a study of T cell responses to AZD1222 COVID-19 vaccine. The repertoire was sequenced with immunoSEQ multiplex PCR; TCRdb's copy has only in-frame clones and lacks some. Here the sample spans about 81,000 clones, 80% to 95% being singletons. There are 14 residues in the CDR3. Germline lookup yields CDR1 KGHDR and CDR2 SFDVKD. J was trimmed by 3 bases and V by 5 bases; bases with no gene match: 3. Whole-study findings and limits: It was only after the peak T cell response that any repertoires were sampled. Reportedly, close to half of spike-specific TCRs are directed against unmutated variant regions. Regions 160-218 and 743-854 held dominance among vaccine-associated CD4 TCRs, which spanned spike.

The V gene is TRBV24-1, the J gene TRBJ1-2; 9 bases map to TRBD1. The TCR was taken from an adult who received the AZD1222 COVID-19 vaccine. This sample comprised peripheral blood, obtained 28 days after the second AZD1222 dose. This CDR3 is CATSGTGDHYGYTF. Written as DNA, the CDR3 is TGTGCCACCAGTGGGACAGGGGACCACTATGGCTACACCTTC.